This T cell receptor beta chain appears in the sequencing data of a study of CD8 T cells in Susac syndrome. RNA amounts of about 0.5 to 1 ug underwent reverse transcription with random hexamers. TCRdb fed the immunoSEQ multiplex PCR reads into MiXCR, producing one record per CDR3 protein. The data hold 150,000 to 180,000 distinct CDR3 sequences, with approximately 94% observed a single time. In blood CD8+ and CD4+ T cells, TCR beta underwent sequencing. This CDR3 spans 13 amino acids. The V end was cut by 5 bases, the J end by 10 bases, with 12 bases between. Germline V CDR1 and CDR2: SGHVS, FQNEAQ. The sample comprised CD8+ T cells from PBMCs. This clonotype originated in a human donor with multiple sclerosis. The rearrangement joins TRBV7-8 to TRBJ1-6; D is possibly TRBD1 (6 bases). Here the CDR3 DNA reads TGTGCCAGCAGCCCTGGGGGGGCCTCACCCCTCCACTTT. It is translated as CASSPGGASPLHF.